What follows describes a single T cell receptor (beta chain). The data originate from a study of blood T cell repertoires in COVID-19. The germline CDR1 and CDR2 sequences are SGHTA and FQGNSA. Trimming pared 5 bases from V and 3 bases from J, leaving 16 bases between. The CDR3 spans 16 residues. Clones were read by immunoSEQ multiplex PCR, and TCRdb kept only the in-frame ones, dropping some. The data hold about 110,000 clones, with 70% to 90% observed a single time. The sample taken for sequencing was peripheral blood. This chain links TRBV7-2 with TRBJ2-2, with D possibly matching TRBD1 (7 bases). The clonotype was recovered from a human donor in a cohort sampled during active COVID-19. CDR3 in DNA: TGTGCCAGCAGCCCCCAGGGGGGACGGTACACCGGGGAGCTGTTTTTT. This sequence encodes CASSPQGGRYTGELFF.